This TCR beta chain originates from a study of glioma-infiltrating T cells. General study findings and limits: Only very few CDR3 sequences appeared in both tissue and blood. Tissue-blood divergence was below expectation in non-neoplastic patients, above in gliomas.

Amplification of TCR alpha and beta CDR3 regions from RNA used iRepertoire nested multiplex PCR. One-step reverse transcription and amplification started from approximately 100-400 ng of tissue mRNA or PBMC total RNA. One entry per CDR3 protein, called by TCRdb with MiXCR from the multiplex PCR reads. Of under 50,000 distinct CDR3 sequences listed, 20% to 25% are singletons. In its sample, this clonotype was seen many times. As yet, its antigen is unknown. The TCR was taken from a human donor with low-grade glioma or glioblastoma, undergoing nonglioma brain surgery, or in good health (not recorded which). The sequencing sample was made of glioma tissue, nonneoplastic brain tissue, or PBMCs (not recorded which).

CDR3 residues: CASSLARGLNTEAFF. Written as DNA, the CDR3 is TGTGCCAGCAGCTTAGCCAGGGGCCTGAACACTGAAGCTTTCTTT. This chain links TRBV7-6 with TRBJ1-1; D possibly corresponds to TRBD1 (6 bases). Between the trimmed V and J ends, which lost 0 bases and 0 bases, there was a span of 8 bases. CDR3 length: 15 amino acids. Germline loops: CDR1 SGHVS, CDR2 FNYEAQ. Complete variable domain (other parts from reference TRBV7-6 and TRBJ1-1): GAGVSQSPRYKVTKRGQDVALRCDPISGHVSLYWYRQALGQGPEFLTYFNYEAQQDKSGLPNDRFSAERPEGSISTLTIQRTEQRDSAMYRCASSLARGLNTEAFFGQGTRLTVV.